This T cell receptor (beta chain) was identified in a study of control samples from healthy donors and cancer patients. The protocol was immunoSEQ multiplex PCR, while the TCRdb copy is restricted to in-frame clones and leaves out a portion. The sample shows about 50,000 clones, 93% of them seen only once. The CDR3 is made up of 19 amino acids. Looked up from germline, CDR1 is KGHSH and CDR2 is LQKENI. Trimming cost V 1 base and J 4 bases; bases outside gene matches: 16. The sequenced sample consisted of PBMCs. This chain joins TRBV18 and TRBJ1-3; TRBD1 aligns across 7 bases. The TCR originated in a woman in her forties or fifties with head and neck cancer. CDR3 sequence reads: CASSPRPQRGRLAGNTIYF. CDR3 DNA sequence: TGTGCCAGCTCACCACGACCCCAAAGGGGGCGCCTGGCAGGAAACACCATATATTTT.